The TCR beta chain described here comes from a study of early T cells in non-severe SARS-CoV-2 infection. The overall study: Chains stayed unpaired after sequencing of bulk RNA from unsorted whole blood. General observations from the study: Anti-spike CD8 responses were favored in VDJdb matching, and private and CD4 specificities were missed.

The CDR3 covers 14 residues. CDR1 and CDR2 (germline): SQVTM, ANQGSEA. The V and J ends lost 7 bases and 5 bases, in that order; junction bases with no gene match: 8. Unique molecular identifiers tagged individual cDNA molecules. TCRdb used MiXCR to reprocess the 5' RACE reads, holding one entry per CDR3 protein. Of under 85,000 distinct CDR3 sequences listed, around 13% were seen once; the top ten hold about 1.1%. In this sample, this clonotype turned up many times. Antigen: not known. This TCR came from an adult who was a healthcare worker with PCR-confirmed SARS-CoV-2 infection or an uninfected control (not recorded which). V usage is TRBV29-1 and J usage is TRBJ2-1; 10 nucleotides agree with TRBD1. The sequenced material came from whole blood. CDR3 loop: CSAQDRGAHNEQFF. Written as DNA, the CDR3 is TGCAGCGCCCAGGACAGGGGGGCCCACAATGAGCAGTTCTTC.